This T cell receptor (beta chain) was recorded in a study of control samples from healthy donors and cancer patients. TCRdb's table, derived via immunoSEQ multiplex PCR, lists solely in-frame clones and lacks some. This table has some 130,000 clones, 92% appearing once. This CDR3 is 15 amino acids long. Germline V gene sequence: CDR1 MNHEY, CDR2 SMNVEV (reference sequence). Trimming took off 5 bases at V and 2 bases at J, with 13 bases between the two ends. This clonotype was obtained from a woman in her forties or fifties in good health. The chain links TRBV27 to TRBJ1-5; TRBD1 is a possible D gene (5 bases). Sequenced material: blood. The CDR3 spells CASSAQGLGNQPQHF. The CDR3 region has the DNA TGTGCCAGCAGTGCCCAGGGCTTGGGCAATCAGCCCCAGCATTTT.